This note documents a single T cell receptor (beta chain) sequence. Its antigen remains unidentified. This record belongs to a study of identical twins. Study-wide findings and caveats: Monozygotic twin pairs showed more out-of-frame TCR alpha sharing than models estimated. Insertions ran lower in abundant cord blood beta clonotypes, though not in memory repertoires.

V lost 9 bases and J lost 3, with 8 bases in between. The germline CDR1 and CDR2 sequences are LNHDA and SQIVND (reference sequence). The CDR3 sequence is 11 residues long. Each cDNA held unique molecular identifiers, and template switching gave it a universal primer site. TCRdb itself ran the 5' RACE reads through MiXCR, one entry per CDR3 protein. The data show fewer than 550,000 distinct CDR3 sequences, 14% seen once. These data were also filed under a second study, of yellow fever vaccine responses in identical twins.

This clonotype originated in a woman between 18 and 29 years old in good health. The chain employs TRBV19 and TRBJ2-5; no firm D call. Sample: CD4+ T cells sorted from blood. Written as DNA, the CDR3 is TGTGCCAGGGATAAAAAAGAGACCCAGTACTTC. This codes for CARDKKETQYF. Full variable domain (remainder filled in from reference TRBV19 and TRBJ2-5): DGGITQSPKYLFRKEGQNVTLSCEQNLNHDAMYWYRQDPGQGLRLIYYSQIVNDFQKGDIAEGYSVSREKKESFPLTVTSAQKNPTAFYLCARDKKETQYFGPGTRLLVL.